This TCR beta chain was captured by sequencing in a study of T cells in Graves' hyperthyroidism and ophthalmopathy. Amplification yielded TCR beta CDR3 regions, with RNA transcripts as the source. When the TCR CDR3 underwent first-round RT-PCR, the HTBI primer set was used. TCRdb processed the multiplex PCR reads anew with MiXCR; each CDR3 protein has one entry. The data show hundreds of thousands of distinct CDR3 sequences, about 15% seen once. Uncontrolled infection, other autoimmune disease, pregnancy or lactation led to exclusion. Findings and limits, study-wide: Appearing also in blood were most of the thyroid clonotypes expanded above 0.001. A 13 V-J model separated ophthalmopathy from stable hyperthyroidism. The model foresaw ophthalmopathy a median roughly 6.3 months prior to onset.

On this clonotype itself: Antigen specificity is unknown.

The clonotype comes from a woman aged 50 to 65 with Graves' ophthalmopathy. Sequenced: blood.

For the CDR3, the DNA is TGCAGCGTTGATCGACTAGGGGCGGCAGATACGCAGTATTTT. Its translation is CSVDRLGAADTQYF. The chain joins TRBV29-1 to TRBJ2-3; D is possibly TRBD2 (6 bases). CDR1 SQVTM and CDR2 ANQGSEA come from the germline V gene. The ends were cut back, 3 bases at V and 4 bases at J, with 14 bases in the middle. This CDR3 has 14 residues.